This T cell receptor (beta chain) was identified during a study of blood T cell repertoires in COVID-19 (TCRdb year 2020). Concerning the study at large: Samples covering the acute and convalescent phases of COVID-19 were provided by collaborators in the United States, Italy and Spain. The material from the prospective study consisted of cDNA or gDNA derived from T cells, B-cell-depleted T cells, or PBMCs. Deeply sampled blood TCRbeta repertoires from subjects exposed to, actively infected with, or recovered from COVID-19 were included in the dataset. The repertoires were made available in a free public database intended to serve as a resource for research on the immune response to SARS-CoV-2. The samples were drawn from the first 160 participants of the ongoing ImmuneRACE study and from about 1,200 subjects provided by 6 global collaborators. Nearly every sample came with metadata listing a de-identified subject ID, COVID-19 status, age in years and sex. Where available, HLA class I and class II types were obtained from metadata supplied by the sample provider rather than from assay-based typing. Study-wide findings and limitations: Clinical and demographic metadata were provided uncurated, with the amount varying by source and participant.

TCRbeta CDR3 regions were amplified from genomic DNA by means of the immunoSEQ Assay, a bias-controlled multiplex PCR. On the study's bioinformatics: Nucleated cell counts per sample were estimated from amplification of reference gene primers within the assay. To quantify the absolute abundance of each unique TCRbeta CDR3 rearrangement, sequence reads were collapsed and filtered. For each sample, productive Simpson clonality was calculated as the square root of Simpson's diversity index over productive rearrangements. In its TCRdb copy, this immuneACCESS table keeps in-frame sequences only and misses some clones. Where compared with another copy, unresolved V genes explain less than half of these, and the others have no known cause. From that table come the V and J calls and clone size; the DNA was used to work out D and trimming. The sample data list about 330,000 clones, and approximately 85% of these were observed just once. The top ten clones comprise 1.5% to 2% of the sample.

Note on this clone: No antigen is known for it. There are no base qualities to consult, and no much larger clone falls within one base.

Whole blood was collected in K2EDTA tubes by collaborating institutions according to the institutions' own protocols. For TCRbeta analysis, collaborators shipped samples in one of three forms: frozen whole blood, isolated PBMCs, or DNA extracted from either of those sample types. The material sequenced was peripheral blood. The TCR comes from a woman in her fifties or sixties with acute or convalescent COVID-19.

DNA sequence: TGTGCCAGCACCTTACTAGCGGGAGAAGGCAATGAGCAGTTCTTC. Protein translation: CASTLLAGEGNEQFF. The rearranged chain carries TRBV2 and TRBJ2-1, with 11 central nucleotides matching TRBD2. V is cut back by 7 bases and J by 6 bases, with 8 bases in the junction unmatched. From cysteine to phenylalanine, the CDR3 is 15 amino acids long. The only DNA kept is the CDR3, 45 bases in frame from the first base. The CDR1 and CDR2 encoded by the germline V gene are SNHLY and FYNNEI.